The clone carrying this TCR beta chain was counted once. One end of the junction does not line up with germline, which may come from a read error. Germline loops: CDR1 PRHDT, CDR2 FYEKMQ (reference sequence). This CDR3 contains 12 residues. Authors' methods: Quantification of nucleated cells was approximated via reference gene primer amplification. Sequencing was performed with immunoSEQ multiplex PCR; in TCRdb, only in-frame clones are kept and a portion is missing. D and trimming come from the DNA, and the V and J calls and clone size come from that table. The sample contains 350,000 or so clones, 70% to 90% of which appear only once. Allocation to cohorts depended on clinical history reported by the participants. This entry comes from a study of blood T cell repertoires in COVID-19.

The material sequenced was PBMCs or T cells enriched from blood (not recorded which). The TCR originated in a woman aged 40 to 50 with acute COVID-19. The V gene is TRBV13, the J gene TRBJ2-3; perhaps TRBD2 as D (5 bases). CDR3 sequence: CASSLKAGLGVF. CDR3 in DNA: TGTGCCAGCAGCTTAAAGGCCGGACTCGGGGTTTTT. The full variable domain, with the rest looked up from reference TRBV13 and TRBJ2-3, is AAGVIQSPRHLIKEKRETATLKCYPIPRHDTVYWYQQGPGQDPQFLISFYEKMQSDKGSIPDRFSAQQFSDYHSELNMSSLELGDSALYFCASSLKAGLGVFGPGTRLTVL.